The TCR beta chain under discussion was sequenced for a study of blood T cell repertoires in COVID-19. In the study's own analysis: Reference gene primer amplification gave estimated nucleated cell counts. Here immunoSEQ multiplex PCR was the method, and the copy in TCRdb shows in-frame clones only, minus some. V and J calls and clone size follow that table, whereas D and trimming were derived from the DNA. The sample yields 350,000 to 550,000 clones, nearly 90% seen once. Across roughly 25 US areas, participants ranged in age from 18 to 89 years. Grouping used clinical history reported by participants in a survey and questionnaire. In this sample, this clone turned up a few times. Germline CDR1 and CDR2: SGHNT and YYREEE (reference sequence). The CDR3 length is 15 residues. V was pared by 0 bases and J by 5 bases, with 7 bases of the junction left unmatched.

The specimen was PBMCs or T cells enriched from blood (not recorded which). The chain recombines TRBV5-4 with TRBJ2-5, with 7 bases identical to TRBD1. This receptor was taken from a woman under 30 with acute COVID-19. The CDR3 loop reads CASSLDRGKSETQYF. The CDR3 DNA follows: TGTGCCAGCAGCTTGGACAGGGGAAAAAGTGAGACCCAGTACTTC.